This T cell receptor (beta chain) was identified during a study of blood T cell repertoires in COVID-19. The wider study: Sample material is recorded as cDNA or gDNA derived from T cells, B-cell-depleted T cells, or PBMCs.

This clone appeared once. Per the original data handling: Nucleated cell counts were estimated from reference gene primer amplification. TCRdb's copy holds only in-frame clones and misses some; the assay was immunoSEQ multiplex PCR. The D gene and trimming were derived from the DNA, and the V and J assignments and clone size from that table. Among 250,000 to 350,000 clones listed, about 88% were seen once. Seattle patients were enrolled while actively infected and followed longitudinally. The sample was peripheral blood. This sequence was found in a human donor with COVID-19, enrolled during active disease. The donor label of this sample is uncertain.

The CDR3 DNA is TGCGCCAGCAGCCGACAGGGAGAAGAGACCCAGTACTTC. This sequence encodes CASSRQGEETQYF. This chain uses TRBV5-1 with TRBJ2-5; 7 bases match TRBD1. This CDR3 has 13 amino acids. The V and J ends lost 4 bases and 3 bases, in that order; junction bases with no gene match: 3. Germline V CDR1 and CDR2: SGHRS, YFSETQ.